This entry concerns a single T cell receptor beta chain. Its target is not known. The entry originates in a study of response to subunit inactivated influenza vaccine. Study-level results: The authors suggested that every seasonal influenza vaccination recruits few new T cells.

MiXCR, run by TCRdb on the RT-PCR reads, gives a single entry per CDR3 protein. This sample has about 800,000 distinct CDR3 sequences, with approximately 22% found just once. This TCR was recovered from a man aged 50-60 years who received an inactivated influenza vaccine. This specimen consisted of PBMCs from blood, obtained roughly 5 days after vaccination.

CDR3 in amino acids: CASSPGRGRETQYF. The CDR3 DNA is TGCGCCAGCAGCCCCGGAAGGGGGCGAGAGACCCAGTACTTC. The chain couples TRBV5-1 to TRBJ2-5; 7 bases line up with TRBD1. The V gene end was trimmed by 4 bases and the J gene end by 4 bases; junction bases not matched to a gene: 7. The CDR3 length is 14 residues. CDR1 SGHRS and CDR2 YFSETQ come from the germline V gene.